These 9 T cell receptor beta chains share one sample of origin, sequenced in a study of Ad26.COV2.S vaccination and SARS-CoV-2 variants. Treatment indicated: 19 received Ad26.COV2.S at low or high dose, single or two shots; 5 received placebo; per-sample allocation not given. The samples were gathered on day 63 after the first injection of vaccine or placebo. Repertoires were generated with immunoSEQ multiplex PCR, while TCRdb's copy carries only in-frame clones and drops some. Here the sample spans 380,000 or so clones, about 88% being singletons. Specimen: peripheral blood, collected in a trial of Ad26.COV2.S vaccine versus placebo. The receptor set was obtained from a person between 18 and 65 years old who received the Ad26.COV2.S COVID-19 vaccine or a placebo.

The chain employs TRBV13 and TRBJ2-7; 7 bases are a match to TRBD1. Germline CDR1 reads PRHDT; CDR2 reads FYEKMQ (reference sequence). Trimming cost V 2 bases and J 2 bases; bases outside gene matches: 3. This CDR3 is 14 amino acids long. This CDR3 reads CASSLSQGAYEQYF. DNA for the CDR3: TGTGCCAGCAGCTTAAGCCAGGGGGCCTACGAGCAGTACTTC.

Many counts were recorded for this clone. The gene calls are TRBV2 and TRBJ1-2; 7 bases line up with TRBD1. Germline CDR1 and CDR2: SNHLY and FYNNEI. This CDR3 is built from 16 residues. Trimming removed 0 bases from V and 5 bases from J; junction bases left unmatched: 9. The CDR3 nucleotides read TGTGCCAGCAGTGAAGCCCCGACAGGGAAAATTTATGGCTACACCTTC. The encoded protein is CASSEAPTGKIYGYTF.

This clone was detected a few times. This rearrangement joins TRBV6-6 to TRBJ1-1; 9 bases match TRBD1. The CDR3 consists of 14 residues. The junction had 6 bases not matched to a gene; V was cut back by 6 bases and J by 4 bases. In germline, CDR1 is MNHNY, CDR2 SVGAGI (reference sequence). The CDR3 region has the DNA TGTGCCAGCAGGGACAGGGGAGGGAGCACTGAAGCTTTCTTT. Its protein product is CASRDRGGSTEAFF.

This chain links TRBV6-7 with TRBJ2-1; maybe TRBD2 (7 bases). TRBV6-7 is reported as an ORF; its role is uncertain. The V end lost 3 bases, the J end lost 8 bases, and 20 bases lay between the germline ends. This CDR3 has 16 amino acids. CDR3 DNA: TGTGCCAGCAGTTATCCCTTGGGGGGGCTCAGGGATGAGCAGTTCTTC. Protein: CASSYPLGGLRDEQFF.

This clone appeared once. The J gene is TRBJ2-5, the V gene TRBV27; D ambiguous. Trimming shortened V by 4 bases and J by 5 bases, and 8 bases separated the two germline ends. CDR3 length: 12 amino acids. Germline CDR1 reads MNHEY; CDR2 reads SMNVEV (reference sequence). The CDR3, as DNA: TGTGCCAGCAGTTCCCAGTCGGAGACCCAGTACTTC. Amino acids: CASSSQSETQYF.

A single count supports this clone. This chain links TRBV7-2 with TRBJ1-1, with D hard to call. Germline loops: CDR1 SGHTA, CDR2 FQGNSA. The CDR3 covers 13 residues. The V end lost 1 base, the J end lost 6 bases, and 9 bases lay between the germline ends. The CDR3 here is CASSLVVASEAFF. CDR3 bases: TGTGCCAGCAGCTTAGTAGTTGCTTCTGAAGCTTTCTTT. The variable domain in full, completed from reference TRBV7-2 and TRBJ1-1, reads GAGVSQSPSNKVTEKGKDVELRCDPISGHTALYWYRQSLGQGLEFLIYFQGNSAPDKSGLPSDRFSAERTGGSVSTLTIQRTQQEDSAVYLCASSLVVASEAFFGQGTRLTVV.

This chain connects TRBV7-8 to TRBJ1-5, with TRBD1 matching 10 bases. The J segment lost 4 bases and the V segment lost 1 base, leaving 4 bases of the junction unmatched. Germline assignment: CDR1 SGHVS and CDR2 FQNEAQ. There are 16 residues in the CDR3. The CDR3 sequence: CASSLDRDRGNQPQHF. The CDR3 DNA follows: TGTGCCAGCAGCTTAGACCGGGACAGGGGTAATCAGCCCCAGCATTTT.

The DNA for the CDR3 is TGTGCCAGCAGTCGACCTAGGGGTGAAGCTTTCTTT. Residues: CASSRPRGEAFF. This chain links TRBV6-5 with TRBJ1-1; D is possibly TRBD1 (5 bases). V was pared by 5 bases and J by 7 bases, with 11 bases between. Germline lookup yields CDR1 MNHEY and CDR2 SVGAGI. The CDR3 has 12 residues.

This clone has more than one count but fewer than ten. V and J are TRBV5-8 and TRBJ2-5; perhaps D is TRBD1 or TRBD2 (5 bases each). The CDR3 totals 14 residues. Looked up from germline, CDR1 is SGHTS and CDR2 is YDEGEE. Between the trimmed V and J ends, which lost 4 bases and 4 bases, there was a span of 14 bases. The CDR3 DNA reads TGTGCCAGCAGCATGGGACGAATCTTAGAGACCCAGTACTTC. Translating gives CASSMGRILETQYF.